The sequence of this T cell receptor beta chain was determined in a study of blood T cell repertoires in COVID-19. Study-level information: Samples taken during acute and convalescent COVID-19 were collected in the United States, Italy and Spain. From T cells, B-cell-depleted T cells, or PBMCs came the material, which was cDNA or gDNA.

In this sample, this clone turned up once. V lost 10 bases to trimming and J lost 1 base; unmatched junction nucleotides: 10. The germline V gene encodes CDR1 ENHRY and CDR2 SYGVKD. The CDR3 sequence is 15 residues long. Original data processing: Estimation of nucleated cell counts relied on the amplification of reference gene primers. Profiling relied on immunoSEQ multiplex PCR, and the TCRdb table lists in-frame clones only, not all of them. The V and J calls and clone size are taken from that table; D and trimming were inferred from the DNA. This sample has approximately 140,000 clones, with roughly 76% found just once.

The chain recombines TRBV10-3 with TRBJ1-3; 7 bases align to TRBD1. The sequence derives from a human donor with acute or convalescent COVID-19. The donor label of this sample is uncertain. Sequencing used peripheral blood. The CDR3 reads CATSTGQKSGNTIYF. DNA of the CDR3: TGTGCCACCTCGACAGGGCAAAAATCTGGAAACACCATATATTTT.